This T cell receptor beta chain is from a study of T cell changes during pregnancy in multiple sclerosis. Sequenced by immunoSEQ multiplex PCR; TCRdb stores in-frame clones only, minus some. The sample has tens of thousands of clones; less than 95% are singletons. Germline CDR1 SEHNR, CDR2 FQNEAQ (reference sequence). The CDR3 is 12 amino acids. V was clipped by 1 base and J by 8 bases, with 6 bases between them. The source of this sequence is a female donor with multiple sclerosis, enrolled in a pregnancy study. The sequencing used peripheral blood, collected in the second trimester of pregnancy. This chain links TRBV7-9 with TRBJ2-1; maybe TRBD2 (5 bases). The CDR3 reads CASSLGGDEQFF. DNA of the CDR3: TGTGCCAGCAGCTTAGGGGGAGATGAGCAGTTCTTC.